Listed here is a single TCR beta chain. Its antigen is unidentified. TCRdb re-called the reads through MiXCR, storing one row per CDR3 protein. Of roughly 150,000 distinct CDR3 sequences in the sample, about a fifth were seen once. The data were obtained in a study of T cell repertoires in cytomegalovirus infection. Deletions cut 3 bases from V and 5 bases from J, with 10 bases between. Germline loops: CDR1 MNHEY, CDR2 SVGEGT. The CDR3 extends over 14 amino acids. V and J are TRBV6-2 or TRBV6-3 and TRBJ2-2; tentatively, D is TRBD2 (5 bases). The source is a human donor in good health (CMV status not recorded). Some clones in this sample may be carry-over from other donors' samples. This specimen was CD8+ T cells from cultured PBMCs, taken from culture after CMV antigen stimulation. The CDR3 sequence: CASSYKRRTGELFF. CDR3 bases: TGTGCCAGCAGTTATAAGAGGAGGACCGGGGAGCTGTTTTTT.